The present entry profiles one T cell receptor (beta chain) with its context. The sample is drawn from a study of Ad26.COV2.S vaccination and SARS-CoV-2 variants. Treatment reported: 15 to 20 received Ad26.COV2.S at low or high dose, single or two shots; about 5 received placebo; per-sample allocation not given. After the first vaccine or placebo injection, samples were drawn on day 63. In Boston, an adult donor aged 18-55 years took part. TCRdb keeps only in-frame clones here, not all; method: immunoSEQ multiplex PCR. The table lists 300,000 to 350,000 clones, approximately 86% of them singletons, with around a tenth in the top ten. The CDR3 is made up of 17 amino acids. From germline, CDR1 is SNHLY and CDR2 FYNNEI. The V segment lost 6 bases and the J segment 2 bases; nucleotides outside the gene matches: 13.

This TCR was sampled from a person between 18 and 59 years old who received the Ad26.COV2.S COVID-19 vaccine or a placebo. The specimen was peripheral blood, collected in a trial of Ad26.COV2.S vaccine versus placebo. The chain is built from TRBV2 and TRBJ1-5, with 7 bases identical to TRBD1. The CDR3: CASSQDRDIAGNQPQHF. The CDR3 region has the DNA TGTGCCAGCAGCCAAGACAGGGACATAGCGGGCAATCAGCCCCAGCATTTT.